In its sample, the clone carrying this T cell receptor beta chain was seen many times. Antigen: not known. The source of the sample is a study of T-cell reconstitution after alpha-beta-depleted transplantation in children. Unique molecular identifiers were used in preparing the TCRbeta library. MiXCR was run by TCRdb on the PCR reads, yielding one entry per CDR3 protein. The sample shows roughly 300,000 distinct CDR3 sequences, approximately 10% of them seen only once. Broader study findings: At day 60, the high TCRbeta diversity found in some patients originated from recipient T cells and thymic progenitors that had survived. Once a year had passed after transplant, T-cell counts and diversity came mostly from newly produced T cells. Expanded clones from the graft, numbering several hundred, reportedly supplied alpha-beta T cells about two months after transplant.

Germline-derived CDR1 and CDR2 are SGHVS and FQNEAQ. Deletions cut 2 bases from V and 4 bases from J, with 11 bases between. This CDR3 region has 14 residues. This receptor was taken from a male patient aged 2-15 years who had a stem cell transplant for chronic granulomatous disease, so the T cells may come from the graft donor. The input for sequencing was peripheral blood, taken 180 days after TCRalphabeta/CD19-depleted stem cell transplant. V usage is TRBV7-8 and J usage is TRBJ1-1; perhaps TRBD1 as D (5 bases). The CDR3: CASSLHLGGTEAFF. The CDR3 DNA reads as TGTGCCAGCAGCTTACACCTCGGGGGCACTGAAGCTTTCTTT.